The present TCR beta chain was sequenced within a study of cytomegalovirus exposure and HLA in healthy donors. With regard to this clone: Its antigen is unidentified.

60 Vbeta and 13 Jbeta primers were used in PCR. Sequencing used immunoSEQ multiplex PCR; TCRdb keeps in-frame clones, though not all of them. The sample contains tens of thousands of clones, 77% of which appear only once. General study findings and limits: Later analysis indicated greater clonal expansion among HLA-associated TCR beta chains than among equally common other chains.

This CDR3 contains 11 residues. In germline, CDR1 is LGHNA, CDR2 YNFKEQ. The genes are TRBV4-2 and TRBJ2-5; a possible D gene is TRBD2 (6 bases). The end of the DNA is better explained by TRBJ2-7, so the J call may be wrong. Sample: PBMCs. The TCR was taken from a man aged 30-40 years in good health and CMV-seronegative. The CDR3 is CASRGTHEQYF. The CDR3 DNA follows: TGTGCCAGCCGCGGGACTCACGAGCAGTACTTC.